Following are 3 T cell receptor beta chains from one sample sequenced in a study of T cell clones after liver transplantation. Clones were read by immunoSEQ multiplex PCR, and TCRdb kept only the in-frame ones, dropping some. This table holds 20,000 to 30,000 clones, almost 70% found once. The source material was CD4+ T cells from blood, sampled before liver transplant. The origin of the receptors is a human donor who received a liver transplant.

The chain employs TRBV28 and TRBJ1-2; TRBD1 agrees at 8 bases. CDR1 and CDR2 from the germline V gene are MDHEN and SYDVKM. With V trimmed by 5 bases and J by 8 bases, 10 bases remained unmatched. The CDR3 sequence is 14 residues long. The DNA of the CDR3 is TGTGCCAGCAGTAGTGGACAGGGAAAAGACGGCTACACCTTC. Protein sequence: CASSSGQGKDGYTF.

This clone was seen more than once but under ten times. Germline and junction disagree at one end, which may indicate a read error. The rearrangement uses TRBV30 and TRBJ2-1; unclear D gene. Germline V gene sequence: CDR1 GTSNPN, CDR2 SVGIG (reference sequence). The CDR3 sequence is 14 residues long. The CDR3 nucleotides read TGTGCCTGGAGTGCAAACAGTGGGGATTCGAAGGGAATCTTC. This gives the protein CAWSANSGDSKGIF.

This clone came up once. The chain carries TRBV7-9 and TRBJ2-1; TRBD2 agrees at 8 bases. The CDR3 spans 17 residues. Germline V gene lookup returns CDR1 SEHNR and CDR2 FQNEAQ (reference sequence). The J segment lost 6 bases and the V segment lost 1 base, leaving 11 bases of the junction unmatched. CDR3 sequence: CASSLGSGGVGINEQFF. The DNA of the CDR3 is TGTGCCAGCAGCTTAGGATCGGGAGGGGTCGGTATCAATGAGCAGTTCTTC.